The next 13 T cell receptor beta chains were all read from a single sample in a study of blood T cell repertoires in COVID-19. Sequencing was performed with immunoSEQ multiplex PCR; in TCRdb, only in-frame clones are kept and a portion is missing. The table shows around 300,000 clones, with about nine tenths occurring only once. The sequencing sample was made of peripheral blood. Source of these receptors: a woman in her twenties or thirties with COVID-19, enrolled during active disease.

The J gene is TRBJ1-3, the V gene TRBV9, with 7 positions matching TRBD1. Unmatched junction bases numbered 3, after V lost 0 bases and J lost 0 bases. The CDR3 consists of 16 residues. Germline CDR1 is SGDLS and CDR2 is YYNGEE. The DNA for the CDR3 is TGTGCCAGCAGCGTAGATGGGACAGACTCTGGAAACACCATATATTTT. Translating it yields CASSVDGTDSGNTIYF. The full variable domain, its missing parts supplied by reference TRBV9 and TRBJ1-3, is DSGVTQTPKHLITATGQRVTLRCSPRSGDLSVYWYQQSLDQGLQFLIQYYNGEERAKGNILERFSAQQFPDLHSELNLSSLELGDSALYFCASSVDGTDSGNTIYFGEGSWLTVV.

The chain employs TRBV5-6 and TRBJ2-5; maybe TRBD1 (5 bases). V lost 1 base and J lost 5, with 12 bases in between. Looked up from germline, CDR1 is SGHDT and CDR2 is YYEEEE. This CDR3 has 14 residues. The CDR3 region is CASSLPQGLETQYF. The CDR3 nucleotides read TGTGCCAGCAGCTTGCCGCAGGGCTTGGAGACCCAGTACTTC.

This clone was seen a handful of times. This chain joins TRBV6-5 and TRBJ1-3; D is unresolved. Looked up from germline, CDR1 is MNHEY and CDR2 is SVGAGI. The CDR3 has 15 residues. V lost 6 bases to trimming and J lost 0 bases, with 12 bases between them. The CDR3 sequence is CASSMDGSSGNTIYF. The CDR3 nucleotides are TGTGCCAGCAGCATGGACGGGAGCTCTGGAAACACCATATATTTT.

This chain joins TRBV10-1 and TRBJ2-7, with 7 bases aligning to TRBD2. Germline CDR1 WNHNN, CDR2 SYGVQD (reference sequence). V lost 4 bases to trimming and J lost 2 bases; unmatched junction nucleotides: 8. The length of the CDR3 is 15 residues. DNA for the CDR3: TGCGCCAGCAGTGCGTGGCGGGGGTTAGCCTACGAGCAGTACGTC. Protein: CASSAWRGLAYEQYV.

This clone occurred once. The chain combines TRBV9 with TRBJ2-7; TRBD1 aligns across 7 bases. The CDR3 has 14 residues. Germline CDR1 and CDR2: SGDLS and YYNGEE. Trimming removed 3 bases from V and 7 bases from J; junction bases left unmatched: 10. The DNA of the CDR3 is TGTGCCAGCAGCGCGAGGACAGGCTCCGGGGAGCAGTACTTC. This translates into CASSARTGSGEQYF.

The chain is built from TRBV6-5 and TRBJ1-4; TRBD1 aligns across 8 bases. After removal of 6 bases from V and 7 bases from J, the junction contained 7 bases not matched to a gene. Per germline, CDR1 MNHEY and CDR2 SVGAGI. The CDR3 runs to 14 residues. CDR3 coding DNA: TGTGCCAGCAGAGACAGGGGCCGATTTGAAAAACTGTTTTTT. It yields the protein CASRDRGRFEKLFF.

The chain carries TRBV9 and TRBJ2-1; 11 nucleotides line up with TRBD2. The CDR3 consists of 16 residues. Per germline, CDR1 SGDLS and CDR2 YYNGEE. Losses at the gene ends were 0 bases for V and 7 bases for J; bases not matched to a gene: 6. The CDR3 reads CASSVELAGVFNEQFF. CDR3 nucleotides: TGTGCCAGCAGCGTAGAACTAGCGGGGGTCTTTAATGAGCAGTTCTTC.

This clone was recorded once. V usage is TRBV7-8 and J usage is TRBJ2-7; 8 positions agree with TRBD1. The V gene's germline CDR1 is SGHVS and CDR2 FQNEAQ. The CDR3 has 15 amino acids. V lost 6 bases and J lost 2; bases outside the gene matches: 9. The CDR3 sequence is CASRLTGVGPYEQYV. CDR3 in DNA: TGTGCCAGCAGACTGACAGGGGTTGGGCCCTACGAGCAGTACGTC.

The rearrangement joins TRBV28 to TRBJ1-6, with unresolved D. Trimming took off 6 bases at V and 0 bases at J, with 12 bases between the two ends. The length of the CDR3 is 16 residues. Per the germline V gene, CDR1 is MDHEN and CDR2 is SYDVKM. Here the CDR3 reads CASSPQSSSYNSPLHF. The CDR3 DNA sequence: TGTGCCAGCAGCCCTCAATCTAGCTCCTATAATTCACCCCTCCACTTT.

Remarks on this clone: Within the sample, other DNA sequences also encode this same CDR3. The chain has TRBV7-9 and TRBJ2-3; 9 positions match TRBD2. Germline trimming cut 5 bases from V and 2 bases from J; bases unmatched to any gene: 5. Per the germline V gene, CDR1 is SEHNR and CDR2 is FQNEAQ (reference sequence). There are 15 residues in the CDR3. This CDR3 reads CASSPGLAFTDTQYF. CDR3 nucleotides: TGTGCCAGCAGCCCGGGACTAGCCTTCACAGATACGCAGTATTTT.

The genes are TRBV27 and TRBJ1-2, with 7 bases fitting TRBD1. V shed 5 bases, J shed 5 bases, and the junction held 8 bases outside the gene matches. The CDR3 runs 14 residues. CDR1 MNHEY and CDR2 SMNVEV come from the germline V gene (reference sequence). The CDR3 sequence is CASSRAGGRYGYTF. The DNA of the CDR3 is TGTGCCAGCAGTAGGGCAGGGGGTAGGTATGGCTACACCTTC.

This rearrangement joins TRBV24-1 to TRBJ2-2; 7 nucleotides align to TRBD1. From germline, CDR1 is KGHDR and CDR2 SFDVKD. J was trimmed by 3 bases and V by 6 bases; bases with no gene match: 3. This CDR3 has 14 residues. The CDR3 sequence: CATSRQGDTGELFF. In DNA, the CDR3 is TGTGCCACCAGTCGACAGGGTGACACCGGGGAGCTGTTTTTT.

V is TRBV18 and J is TRBJ2-3; the D gene is possibly TRBD1 (5 bases). V was pared by 3 bases and J by 4 bases, with 11 bases between. There are 14 residues in the CDR3. Germline CDR1 and CDR2: KGHSH and LQKENI. CDR3: CASSPGQGADTQYF. The CDR3 nucleotides are TGTGCCAGCTCACCGGGTCAGGGTGCAGATACGCAGTATTTT.